This T cell receptor beta chain was profiled in a study of blood T cell repertoires in COVID-19. CDR1 is SGHTA and CDR2 is FQGTGA in the germline V gene. V lost 5 bases to trimming and J lost 8 bases; unmatched junction nucleotides: 8. CDR3 length: 16 amino acids. Sequenced by immunoSEQ multiplex PCR; TCRdb stores in-frame clones only, minus some. The data show approximately 220,000 clones, 80% to 90% seen once. This TCR was sampled from a woman under 30 in a cohort exposed to, infected with or recovered from COVID-19 (not recorded which). The sequenced sample consisted of PBMCs or T cells enriched from blood (not recorded which). The genes are TRBV7-3 and TRBJ2-1, with 14 positions matching TRBD2. The chain's CDR3 is CASSPETSGGADEQFF. CDR3 coding DNA: TGTGCCAGCAGCCCAGAGACTAGCGGGGGGGCCGATGAGCAGTTCTTC.